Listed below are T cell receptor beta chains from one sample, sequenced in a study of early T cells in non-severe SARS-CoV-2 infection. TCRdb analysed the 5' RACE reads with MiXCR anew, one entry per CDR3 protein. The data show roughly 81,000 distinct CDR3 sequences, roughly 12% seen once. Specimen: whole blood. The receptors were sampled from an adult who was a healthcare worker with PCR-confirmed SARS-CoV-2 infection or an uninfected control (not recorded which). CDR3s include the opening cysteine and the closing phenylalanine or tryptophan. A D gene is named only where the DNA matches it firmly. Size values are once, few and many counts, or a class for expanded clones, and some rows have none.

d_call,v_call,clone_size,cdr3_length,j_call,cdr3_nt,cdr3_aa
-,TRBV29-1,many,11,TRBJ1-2,TGCAGCGTGGGCCAGGCAAATGGCTACACCTTC,CSVGQANGYTF
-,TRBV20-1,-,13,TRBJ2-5,TGCAGTGCTAGAGATACAGTCCAAGAGACCCAGTACTTC,CSARDTVQETQYF
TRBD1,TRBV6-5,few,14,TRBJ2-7,TGTGCCAGCACCGGGGGACAGGGGTTTGTAGAGCAGTACTTC,CASTGGQGFVEQYF
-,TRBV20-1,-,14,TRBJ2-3,TGCAGTGCTAGGATCGCGGCGAGCACAGATACGCAGTATTTT,CSARIAASTDTQYF
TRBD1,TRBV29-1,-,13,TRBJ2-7,TGCAGCGTGTCCGGGACAGGGATCTACGAGCAGTACTTC,CSVSGTGIYEQYF
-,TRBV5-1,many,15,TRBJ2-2,TGCGCCAGCAGCTTGGTCGTCCCGAGCACCGGGGAGCTGTTTTTT,CASSLVVPSTGELFF
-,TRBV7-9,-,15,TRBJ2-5,TGTGCCAGCAGCTCCGGACAGGGACTAGGAGAGACCCAGTACTTC,CASSSGQGLGETQYF
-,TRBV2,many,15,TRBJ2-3,TGTGCCAGCAGGAACCGGGACAAACGCACAGATACGCAGTATTTT,CASRNRDKRTDTQYF
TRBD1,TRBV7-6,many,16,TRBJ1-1,TGTGCCAGCAGCTTTGGGTGGCGACAGGGCAACACTGAAGCTTTCTTT,CASSFGWRQGNTEAFF
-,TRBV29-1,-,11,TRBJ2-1,TGCGGCCCAGGTTCCTACAATGAGCAGTTCTTC,CGPGSYNEQFF
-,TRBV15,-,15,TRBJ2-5,TGTGCCACCAGCAGAGATCGAGGGCTGCAAGAGACCCAGTACTTC,CATSRDRGLQETQYF
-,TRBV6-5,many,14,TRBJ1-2,TGTGCCAGCAGCCCCGAAGGAAGACCCTATGGCTACACCTTC,CASSPEGRPYGYTF
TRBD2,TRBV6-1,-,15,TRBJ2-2,TGTACCAGCAGGGAGGGACTTATAAGCTCCGGGGAGCTGTTTTTT,CTSREGLISSGELFF
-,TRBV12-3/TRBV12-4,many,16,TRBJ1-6,TGTGCCAGCAGTTTAGCTGGACAAGGGAAGGGTTCACCCCTCCACTTT,CASSLAGQGKGSPLHF
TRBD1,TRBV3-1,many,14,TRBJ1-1,TGTGCCAGCAGCCAGGACAGGGGACGGCCTGAAGCTTTCTTT,CASSQDRGRPEAFF
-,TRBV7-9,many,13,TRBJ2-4,TGTGCCAGCACCCGGACGGATTTAAACATTCAGTACTTC,CASTRTDLNIQYF
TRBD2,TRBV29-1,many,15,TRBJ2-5,TGCAGCGTTGTGCCGCGGACTAGCGGGAGTGAGACCCAGTACTTC,CSVVPRTSGSETQYF
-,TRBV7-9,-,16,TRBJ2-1,TGTGCCAGCAGCATATCACCTCCGAGCTCCTACAATGAGCAGTTCTTC,CASSISPPSSYNEQFF
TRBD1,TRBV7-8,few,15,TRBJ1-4,TGTGCCAGCAGCTTAGAAGACAGGGGTGGTGAAAAACTGTTTTTT,CASSLEDRGGEKLFF
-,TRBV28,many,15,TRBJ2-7,TGTGCCAGCAGTTTCCGACCCCGGGGAGTCTACGAGCAGTACTTC,CASSFRPRGVYEQYF
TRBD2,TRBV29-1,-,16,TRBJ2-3,TGCAGCGTTGAAGATCTACAGCGGGGGAGCACAGATACGCAGTATTTT,CSVEDLQRGSTDTQYF
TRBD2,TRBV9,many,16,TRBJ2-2,TGTGCCAGCAGCCCTCCAACGGGAGCGGGGGCCGGGGAGCTGTTTTTT,CASSPPTGAGAGELFF
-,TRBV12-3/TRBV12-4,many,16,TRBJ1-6,TGTGCCAGCAGTTTAAGTAGAGGCAGTGTTAATTCACCCCTCCACTTT,CASSLSRGSVNSPLHF
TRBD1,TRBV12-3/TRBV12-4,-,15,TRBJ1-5,TGTGCCAGCAGTTTACGGAGACAGGGCTATCAGCCCCAGCATTTT,CASSLRRQGYQPQHF
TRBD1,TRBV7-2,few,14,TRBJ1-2,TGTGCCAGCAGCTTAGCACAGGGGGCGAATGGCTACACCTTC,CASSLAQGANGYTF
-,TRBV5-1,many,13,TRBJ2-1,TGCGCCAGCAGACAGATATCCTACAATGAGCAGTTCTTC,CASRQISYNEQFF
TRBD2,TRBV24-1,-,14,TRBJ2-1,TGTGCCACCAGTGAAACTCCGACTAGCTATGAGCAGTTCTTC,CATSETPTSYEQFF
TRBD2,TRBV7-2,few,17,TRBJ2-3,TGTGCCAGCAGCTCCCCGCGGGAGGGCCGTGGCACAGATACGCAGTATTTT,CASSSPREGRGTDTQYF
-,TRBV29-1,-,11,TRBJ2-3,TGCAGCGTTGACCGAGCAGATACGCAGTATTTT,CSVDRADTQYF
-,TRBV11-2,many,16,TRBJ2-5,TGTGCCAGCAGCTTAGGGTCCGGGGGACACCAAGAGACCCAGTACTTC,CASSLGSGGHQETQYF
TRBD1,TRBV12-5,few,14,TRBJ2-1,TGTGCTAGCGACCGGGACAGGGGCTACAATGAGCAGTTCTTC,CASDRDRGYNEQFF
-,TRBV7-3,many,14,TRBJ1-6,TGTGCCAGCAGCCCTCGCCGGCGCGATTCACCCCTCCACTTT,CASSPRRRDSPLHF
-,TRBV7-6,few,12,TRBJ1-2,TGTGCCAGCAGCCCCCAAGGTGATGGCTACACCTTC,CASSPQGDGYTF
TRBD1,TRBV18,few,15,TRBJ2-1,TGTGCCAGCTCGGCGACAGGGCCCGCTGGGAATGAGCAGTTCTTC,CASSATGPAGNEQFF